This entry lists 5 T cell receptor beta chains sequenced from one sample in a study of shared clonotypes between healthy human individuals. Generated by immunoSEQ multiplex PCR, the TCRdb table keeps only in-frame clones and is missing some. Among 90,000 to 120,000 clones, around 64% were seen once, and the ten largest hold almost 25%. Sequences were obtained from memory CD8+ T cells sorted from blood. Subset given: CD45RO+ cells pooled with CCR7-negative TemRA cells. These receptors came from a woman aged 25 to 45 in good health.

The J gene is TRBJ1-2, the V gene TRBV11-2; D might be TRBD1 (5 bases). The CDR3 loop spans 15 amino acids. CDR1 SGHAT and CDR2 FQNNGV come from the germline V gene. V lost 5 bases and J lost 0, with 13 bases in between. The DNA for the CDR3 is TGTGCCAGCAGCATCTACAGGACTCCTAACTATGGCTACACCTTC. Translation: CASSIYRTPNYGYTF.

This sequence joins TRBV13 and TRBJ2-5; TRBD2 matches 7 bases. The CDR3 is made up of 16 amino acids. Germline trimming cut 5 bases from V and 0 bases from J; bases unmatched to any gene: 9. Per the germline V gene, CDR1 is PRHDT and CDR2 is FYEKMQ (reference sequence). In nucleotides, the CDR3 is TGTGCCAGCAGCCCCCCTTTGGGAGGGGACCAAGAGACCCAGTACTTC. Translating it yields CASSPPLGGDQETQYF.

This chain joins TRBV30 and TRBJ1-1; D possibly corresponds to TRBD1 (5 bases). Germline V gene sequence: CDR1 GTSNPN, CDR2 SVGIG (reference sequence). Trimming took off 2 bases at V and 0 bases at J, with 10 bases between the two ends. The CDR3 covers 14 residues. CDR3 sequence: CAWSNPTVNTEAFF. In DNA, the CDR3 is TGTGCCTGGAGTAACCCGACAGTGAACACTGAAGCTTTCTTT. The entire variable domain, with the rest obtained from reference TRBV30 and TRBJ1-1, is as follows: SQTIHQWPATLVQPVGSPLSLECTVEGTSNPNLYWYRQAAGRGLQLLFYSVGIGQISSEVPQNLSASRPQDRQFILSSKKLLLSDSGFYLCAWSNPTVNTEAFFGQGTRLTVV.

The rearrangement links TRBV11-2 to TRBJ2-7; D perhaps matches TRBD2 (6 bases). The CDR3 is 14 amino acids. V lost 3 bases and J 3 bases, leaving 12 bases between the germline ends. Germline loops: CDR1 SGHAT, CDR2 FQNNGV. The CDR3 nucleotides read TGTGCCAGCAGCTTGGACTATTCCAGCTACGAGCAGTACTTC. It codes for CASSLDYSSYEQYF.

CDR3 amino acids: CASSLVGGTSTDTQYF. CDR3 DNA sequence: TGTGCCAGCAGCTTAGTAGGCGGGACTAGCACAGATACGCAGTATTTT. V is TRBV7-6 and J is TRBJ2-3; a possible D gene is TRBD2 (6 bases). This CDR3 has 16 amino acids. Germline CDR1 SGHVS, CDR2 FNYEAQ. The V end was cut by 1 base, the J end by 0 bases, with 11 bases between.